The sequence of this TCR beta chain was determined in a study of OX40 agonist ivuxolimab in advanced cancers. Study overall: The dose-escalation group included hepatocellular carcinoma, melanoma, renal cell carcinoma and head and neck cancer.

This CDR3 has 13 residues. V gave up 1 base and J gave up 3 bases, with 6 bases separating them. Germline CDR1 reads SGHNT; CDR2 reads YENEEA. Clones were read by immunoSEQ multiplex PCR, and TCRdb kept only the in-frame ones, dropping some. The data contain over 70,000 clones, about 91% of them singletons. Sampling of blood occurred at baseline, cycle 4 day 1, and cycle 7 day 1. The TCR comes from an adult with an advanced solid tumor such as melanoma, head and neck, liver or kidney cancer. The rearrangement links TRBV11-3 to TRBJ2-5; the D is unclear. The sample consisted of CD4+ or CD8+ T cells sorted from blood, taken in a trial of the OX40 agonist ivuxolimab. CDR3 coding DNA: TGTGCCAGCAGCTTAGGCTTCGAAGAGACCCAGTACTTC. Protein sequence: CASSLGFEETQYF.